This entry lists 8 T cell receptor beta chains sequenced from one sample in a study of T cells after yellow fever vaccination. TCRdb processed the 5' RACE reads anew with MiXCR; each CDR3 protein has one entry. The sample has over 300,000 distinct CDR3 sequences, about 4% seen once. The input for sequencing was PBMCs, taken 5 days after the yellow fever booster vaccination. The source of these receptors is a man younger than 30 who received the YFV17D yellow fever vaccine.

This clonotype was seen only a few times. The chain is built from TRBV18 and TRBJ2-7, with D perhaps assigned TRBD1 or TRBD2 (7 bases each). CDR3 length: 15 amino acids. V was pared by 3 bases and J by 5 bases, with 17 bases between. CDR1 and CDR2 (germline): KGHSH, LQKENI. In DNA, the CDR3 is TGTGCCAGCTCACCGGATCACAGGGGAGGGAACGAGCAGTACTTC. Amino acid sequence: CASSPDHRGGNEQYF.

This clonotype was observed a handful of times. This sequence joins TRBV4-1 and TRBJ1-2; 8 nucleotides agree with TRBD1. Looked up from germline, CDR1 is MGHRA and CDR2 is YSYEKL. V gave up 3 bases and J gave up 6 bases; unmatched junction bases: 12. This CDR3 comprises 16 residues. The DNA for the CDR3 is TGCGCCAGCAGCCAGGAGGACAGGGCTTTTACGGATGGCTACACCTTC. Translating it yields CASSQEDRAFTDGYTF.

This clonotype occurred many times. The chain recombines TRBV12-3 or TRBV12-4 with TRBJ2-7; 8 bases align to TRBD1. CDR3 length equals 15 residues. Trimming cost V 6 bases and J 3 bases; bases outside gene matches: 10. CDR3 DNA sequence: TGTGCCAGCAGCGTGACAGGGGTTGGTAACTACGAGCAGTACTTC. Its protein is CASSVTGVGNYEQYF.

This clonotype was observed at least ten times. The chain recombines TRBV4-3 with TRBJ1-6; possible D gene TRBD1, 6 bases. The length of the CDR3 is 18 residues. In germline, CDR1 is LGHNA, CDR2 YSLEER. V was trimmed by 0 bases and J by 3 bases, leaving 15 bases between them. The CDR3 region has the DNA TGCGCCAGCAGCCAAGAAACGACAGGCGACTTCTATAATTCACCCCTCCACTTT. Translation: CASSQETTGDFYNSPLHF.

V usage is TRBV29-1 and J usage is TRBJ1-5; D call uncertain. CDR1 SQVTM and CDR2 ANQGSEA come from the germline V gene. Trimming took 5 bases from V and 10 from J, leaving 12 bases between them. The CDR3 totals 11 residues. As DNA, the CDR3 is TGCAGCGTTAAGGGAGGTGGCCCCCAGCATTTT. It codes for CSVKGGGPQHF.

This clonotype has a handful of counts. J is TRBJ1-5 and V is TRBV6-1; D gene unclear. Germline values: CDR1 MNHNS, CDR2 SASEGT. Trimming removed 0 bases from V and 0 bases from J, with 9 bases in between. The CDR3 spans 16 residues. CDR3 loop: CASSEAKLYSNQPQHF. CDR3 nucleotide sequence: TGTGCCAGCAGTGAAGCAAAACTCTATAGCAATCAGCCCCAGCATTTT.

This clonotype appeared many times. DNA for the CDR3: TGTGCCAGCAGCTTACGGAGGGTCGATGGCTACACCTTC. Translation gives CASSLRRVDGYTF. This chain uses TRBV7-2 with TRBJ1-2; D call uncertain. The CDR3 totals 13 residues. The V gene lost 2 bases and the J gene lost 6 bases, with 10 bases spanning the gap. Germline V gene sequence: CDR1 SGHTA, CDR2 FQGNSA.

This clonotype was seen a handful of times. This chain uses TRBV12-3 or TRBV12-4 with TRBJ2-4; a weak D match, TRBD2 (6 bases). This CDR3 comprises 16 residues. V was clipped by 3 bases and J by 0 bases, with 12 bases between them. The CDR3 is CASSFEWGVAKNIQYF. CDR3 nucleotide sequence: TGTGCCAGCAGTTTCGAGTGGGGGGTAGCCAAAAACATTCAGTACTTC.